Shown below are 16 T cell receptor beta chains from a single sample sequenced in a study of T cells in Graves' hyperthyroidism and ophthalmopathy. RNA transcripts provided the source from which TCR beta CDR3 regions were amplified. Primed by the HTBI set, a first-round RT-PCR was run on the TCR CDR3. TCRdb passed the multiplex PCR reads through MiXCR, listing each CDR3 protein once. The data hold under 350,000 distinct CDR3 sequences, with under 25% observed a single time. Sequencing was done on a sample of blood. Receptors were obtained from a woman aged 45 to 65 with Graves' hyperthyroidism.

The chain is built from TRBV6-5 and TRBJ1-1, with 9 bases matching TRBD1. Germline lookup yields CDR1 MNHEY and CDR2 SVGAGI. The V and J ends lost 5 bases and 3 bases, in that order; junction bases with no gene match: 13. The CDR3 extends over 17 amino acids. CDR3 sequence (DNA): TGTGCCAGCAGTACTCGGGCCTCGACAGGGGGGGACACTGAAGCTTTCTTT. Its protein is CASSTRASTGGDTEAFF.

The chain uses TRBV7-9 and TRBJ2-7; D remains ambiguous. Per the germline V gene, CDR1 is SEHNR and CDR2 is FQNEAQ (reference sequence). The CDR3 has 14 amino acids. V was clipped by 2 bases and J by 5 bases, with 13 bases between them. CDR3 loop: CASSLSQLGDEQYF. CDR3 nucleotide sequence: TGTGCCAGCAGCTTATCCCAACTGGGCGACGAGCAGTACTTC.

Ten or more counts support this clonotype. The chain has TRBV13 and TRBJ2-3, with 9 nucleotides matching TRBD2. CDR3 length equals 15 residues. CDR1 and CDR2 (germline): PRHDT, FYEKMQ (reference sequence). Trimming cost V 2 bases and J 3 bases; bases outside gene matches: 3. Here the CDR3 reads CASSLRSGGTDTQYF. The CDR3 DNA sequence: TGTGCCAGCAGCTTAAGAAGCGGGGGGACAGATACGCAGTATTTT.

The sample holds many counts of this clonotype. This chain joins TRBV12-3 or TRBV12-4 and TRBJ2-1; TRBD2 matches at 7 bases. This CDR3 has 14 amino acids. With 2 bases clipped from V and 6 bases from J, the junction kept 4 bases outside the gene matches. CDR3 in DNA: TGTGCCAGCAGTTTACGGACTAGAACCAATGAGCAGTTCTTC. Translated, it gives CASSLRTRTNEQFF.

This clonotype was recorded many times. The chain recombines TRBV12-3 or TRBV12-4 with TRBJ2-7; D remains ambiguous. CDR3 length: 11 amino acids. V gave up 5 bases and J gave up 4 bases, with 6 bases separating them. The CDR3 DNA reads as TGTGCCAGCAGTAGGAGATACGAGCAGTACTTC. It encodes CASSRRYEQYF.

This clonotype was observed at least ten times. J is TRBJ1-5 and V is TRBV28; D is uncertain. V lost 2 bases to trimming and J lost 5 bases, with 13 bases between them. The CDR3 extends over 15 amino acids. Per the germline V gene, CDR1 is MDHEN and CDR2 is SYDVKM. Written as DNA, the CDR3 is TGTGCCAGCAGTTTAGGGGAGGGCCTTTATCAGCCCCAGCATTTT. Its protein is CASSLGEGLYQPQHF.

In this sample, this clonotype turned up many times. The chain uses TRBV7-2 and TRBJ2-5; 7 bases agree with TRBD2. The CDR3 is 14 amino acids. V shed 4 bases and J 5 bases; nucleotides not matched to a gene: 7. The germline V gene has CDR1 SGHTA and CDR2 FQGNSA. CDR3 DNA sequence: TGTGCCAGCAGCTCAATAGCGGGCGGTGAGACCCAGTACTTC. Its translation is CASSSIAGGETQYF.

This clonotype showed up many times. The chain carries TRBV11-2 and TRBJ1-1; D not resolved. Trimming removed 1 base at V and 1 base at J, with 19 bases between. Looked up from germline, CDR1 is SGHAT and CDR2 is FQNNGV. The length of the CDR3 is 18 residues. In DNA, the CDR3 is TGTGCCAGCAGCTTAGCCCCAGATAATTGGGGAAGGAACACTGAAGCTTTCTTT. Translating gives CASSLAPDNWGRNTEAFF.

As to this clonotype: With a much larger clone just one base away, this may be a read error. The CDR3: CASSLVRGNSDTQYF. CDR3 coding DNA: TGTGCCAGCAGCTTGGTCAGGGGGAACTCAGATACGCAGTATTTT. The chain has TRBV5-4 and TRBJ2-3; 7 positions agree with TRBD1. The CDR3 length is 15 residues. Germline CDR1 and CDR2: SGHNT and YYREEE (reference sequence). The junction had 5 bases not matched to a gene; V was cut back by 0 bases and J by 4 bases.

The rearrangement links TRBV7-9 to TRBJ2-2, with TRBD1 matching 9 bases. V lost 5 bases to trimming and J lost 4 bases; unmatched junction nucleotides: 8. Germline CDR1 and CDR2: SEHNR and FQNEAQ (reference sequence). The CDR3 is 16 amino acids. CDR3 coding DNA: TGTGCCAGCAGCGGACAGGGGAGGGGGCCCACCGGGGAGCTGTTTTTT. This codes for CASSGQGRGPTGELFF. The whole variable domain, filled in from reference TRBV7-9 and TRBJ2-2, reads DTGVSQNPRHKITKRGQNVTFRCDPISEHNRLYWYRQTLGQGPEFLTYFQNEAQLEKSRLLSDRFSAERPKGSFSTLEIQRTEQGDSAMYLCASSGQGRGPTGELFFGEGSRLTVL.

CDR3 residues: CASSVETRGEAFF. The CDR3 DNA sequence: TGTGCCAGCAGTGTGGAAACGAGAGGTGAAGCTTTCTTT. V usage is TRBV25-1 and J usage is TRBJ1-1; unclear D gene. CDR3 length: 13 residues. The germline V gene encodes CDR1 MGHDK and CDR2 SYGVNS. V was shortened by 4 bases and J by 7 bases, with 13 bases between the two germline ends.

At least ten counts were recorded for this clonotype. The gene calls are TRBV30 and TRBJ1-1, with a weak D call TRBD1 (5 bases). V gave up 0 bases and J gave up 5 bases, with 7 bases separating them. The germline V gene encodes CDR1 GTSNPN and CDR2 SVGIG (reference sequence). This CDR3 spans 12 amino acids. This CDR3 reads CAWSVGETEAFF. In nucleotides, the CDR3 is TGTGCCTGGAGTGTAGGGGAGACTGAAGCTTTCTTT.

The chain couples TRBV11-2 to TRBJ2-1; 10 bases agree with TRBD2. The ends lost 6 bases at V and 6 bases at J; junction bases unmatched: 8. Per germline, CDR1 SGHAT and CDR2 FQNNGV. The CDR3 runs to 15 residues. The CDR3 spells CASSTLAGEINEQFF. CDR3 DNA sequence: TGTGCCAGCAGTACGCTAGCGGGGGAGATCAATGAGCAGTTCTTC.

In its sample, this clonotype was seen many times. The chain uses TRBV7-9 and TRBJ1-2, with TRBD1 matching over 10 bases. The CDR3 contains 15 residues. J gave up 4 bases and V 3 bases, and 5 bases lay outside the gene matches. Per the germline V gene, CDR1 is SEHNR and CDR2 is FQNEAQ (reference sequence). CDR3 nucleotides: TGTGCCAGCAGCTTCGACAGGGGGCAGGGCTATGGCTACACCTTC. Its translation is CASSFDRGQGYGYTF.

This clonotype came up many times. The CDR3 DNA reads TGTGTCTCAAGGAAGGTTATAGCCATGAACACTGAAGCTTTCTTT. Protein: CVSRKVIAMNTEAFF. The rearrangement joins TRBV6-1 to TRBJ1-1; D remains unclear. Germline assignment: CDR1 MNHNS and CDR2 SASEGT. CDR3 length equals 15 residues.

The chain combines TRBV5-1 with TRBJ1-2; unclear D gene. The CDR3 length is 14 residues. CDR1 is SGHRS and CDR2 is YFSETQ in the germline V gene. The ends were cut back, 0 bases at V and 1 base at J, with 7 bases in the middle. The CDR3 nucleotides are TGCGCCAGCAGCTTGGCCGACGGTAACTATGGCTACACCTTC. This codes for CASSLADGNYGYTF.